This T cell receptor beta chain comes out of a study of T cells in Graves' hyperthyroidism and ophthalmopathy. RNA transcripts provided the source from which TCR beta CDR3 regions were amplified. The HTBI set primed first-round TCR CDR3 RT-PCR. TCRdb passed the multiplex PCR reads through MiXCR, listing each CDR3 protein once. The data show about half a million distinct CDR3 sequences, roughly 20% seen once. Findings of the study overall: Blood also carried most thyroid clonotypes expanded above 0.001. Through a model of 13 V-J features, ophthalmopathy was separated from stable hyperthyroidism.

This clonotype was found a few times. The antigen is undetermined. The CDR3 sequence is 14 residues long. Trimming left V 1 base short and J 4 bases short, with 10 bases between. CDR1 is MGHRA and CDR2 is YSYEKL in the germline V gene. Hyperthyroidism patients were newly diagnosed, had disease duration under 2 months, and were aged 18 to 65 years. Lactation, pregnancy, other autoimmune disease or uncontrolled infection excluded patients. This clonotype was sampled from a man younger than 35 with Graves' hyperthyroidism. Sequenced input: blood. The chain recombines TRBV4-1 with TRBJ1-1; D is unclear. Here the CDR3 reads CASSQGKGITEAFF. CDR3 coding DNA: TGCGCCAGCAGCCAAGGGAAGGGTATCACTGAAGCTTTCTTT.